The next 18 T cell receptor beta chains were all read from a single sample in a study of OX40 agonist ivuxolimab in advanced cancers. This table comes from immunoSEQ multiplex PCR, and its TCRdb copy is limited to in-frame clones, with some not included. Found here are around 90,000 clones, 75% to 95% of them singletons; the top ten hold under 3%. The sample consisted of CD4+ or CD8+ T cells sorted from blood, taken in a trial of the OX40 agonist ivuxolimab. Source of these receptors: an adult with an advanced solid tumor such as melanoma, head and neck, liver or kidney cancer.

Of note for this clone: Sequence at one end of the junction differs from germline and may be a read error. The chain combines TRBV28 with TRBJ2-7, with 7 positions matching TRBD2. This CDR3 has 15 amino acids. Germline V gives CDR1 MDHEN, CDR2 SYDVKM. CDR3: CASSLMASGRTPLSF. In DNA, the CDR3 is TGTGCCAGCAGTTTAATGGCTAGCGGAAGAACCCCCTTATCCTTC.

The DNA for the CDR3 is TGTGCCAGCAGCCAGGACAGGTGGCAAGAGACCCAGTACTTC. It yields the protein CASSQDRWQETQYF. The chain couples TRBV7-9 to TRBJ2-5; 7 positions match TRBD1. There are 14 residues in the CDR3. Trimming took 5 bases from V and 2 from J; bases not matched to a gene: 5. Germline loops: CDR1 SEHNR, CDR2 FQNEAQ (reference sequence).

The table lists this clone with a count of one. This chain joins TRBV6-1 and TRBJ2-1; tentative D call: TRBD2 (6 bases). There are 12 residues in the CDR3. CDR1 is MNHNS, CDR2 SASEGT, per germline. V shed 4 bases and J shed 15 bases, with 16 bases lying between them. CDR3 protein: CASSAMGLPGFF. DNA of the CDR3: TGTGCCAGCAGTGCTATGGGACTCCCCGGGTTCTTC.

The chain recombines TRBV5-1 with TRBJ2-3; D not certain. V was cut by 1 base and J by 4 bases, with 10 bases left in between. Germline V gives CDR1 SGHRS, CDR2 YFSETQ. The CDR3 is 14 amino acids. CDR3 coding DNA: TGCGCCAGCAGCTTGTCCAATATCGCAGATACGCAGTATTTT. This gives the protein CASSLSNIADTQYF.

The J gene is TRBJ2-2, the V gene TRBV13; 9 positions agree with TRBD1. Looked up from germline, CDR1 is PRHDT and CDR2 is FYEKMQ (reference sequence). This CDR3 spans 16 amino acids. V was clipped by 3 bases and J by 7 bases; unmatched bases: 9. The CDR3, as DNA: TGTGCCAGCAGCTTGAGGGGACAGGGAAGGAACGGGGAGCTGTTTTTT. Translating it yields CASSLRGQGRNGELFF.

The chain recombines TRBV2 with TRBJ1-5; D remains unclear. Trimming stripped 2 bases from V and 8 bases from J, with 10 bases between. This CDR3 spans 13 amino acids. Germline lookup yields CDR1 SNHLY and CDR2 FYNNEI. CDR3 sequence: CASSESPVKPQHF. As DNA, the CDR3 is TGTGCCAGCAGTGAAAGTCCGGTGAAGCCCCAGCATTTT. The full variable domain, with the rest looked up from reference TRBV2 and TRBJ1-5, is EPEVTQTPSHQVTQMGQEVILRCVPISNHLYFYWYRQILGQKVEFLVSFYNNEISEKSEIFDDQFSVERPDGSNFTLKIRSTKLEDSAMYFCASSESPVKPQHFGDGTRLSIL.

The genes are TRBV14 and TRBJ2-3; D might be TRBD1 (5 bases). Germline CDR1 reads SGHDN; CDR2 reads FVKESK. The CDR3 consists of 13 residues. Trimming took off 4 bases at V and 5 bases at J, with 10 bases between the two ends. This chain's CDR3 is CASSPGIGDTQYF. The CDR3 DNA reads TGTGCCAGCAGCCCAGGGATAGGAGATACGCAGTATTTT.

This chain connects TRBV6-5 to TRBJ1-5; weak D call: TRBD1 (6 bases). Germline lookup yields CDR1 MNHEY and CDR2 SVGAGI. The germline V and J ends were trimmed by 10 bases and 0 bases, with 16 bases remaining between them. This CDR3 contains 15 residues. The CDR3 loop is CATLLDRYSNQPQHF. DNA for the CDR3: TGTGCCACCCTCCTGGACAGATATAGCAATCAGCCCCAGCATTTT.

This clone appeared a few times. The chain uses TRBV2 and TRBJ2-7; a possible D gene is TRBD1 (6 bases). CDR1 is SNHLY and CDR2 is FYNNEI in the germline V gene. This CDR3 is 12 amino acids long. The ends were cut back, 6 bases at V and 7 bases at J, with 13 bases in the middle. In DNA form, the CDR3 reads TGTGCCAGCAGGAATGTTCAGGGGGAGCAGTACTTC. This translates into CASRNVQGEQYF.

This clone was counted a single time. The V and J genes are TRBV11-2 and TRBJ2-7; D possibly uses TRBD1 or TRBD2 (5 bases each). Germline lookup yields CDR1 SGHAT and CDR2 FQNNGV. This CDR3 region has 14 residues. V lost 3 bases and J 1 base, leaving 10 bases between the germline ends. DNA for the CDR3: TGTGCCAGCAGCTTTGGGGGTCCTTCCTACGAGCAGTACTTC. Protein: CASSFGGPSYEQYF.

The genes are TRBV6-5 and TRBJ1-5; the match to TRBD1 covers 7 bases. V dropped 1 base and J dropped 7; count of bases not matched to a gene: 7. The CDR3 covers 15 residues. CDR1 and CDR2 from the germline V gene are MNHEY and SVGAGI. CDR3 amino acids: CASSYYRGEGQPQHF. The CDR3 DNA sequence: TGTGCCAGCAGTTACTACAGGGGAGAGGGACAGCCCCAGCATTTT.

CDR3 sequence (DNA): TGTGCCATCCGACAGGGTCCCTCCTACGAGCAGTACTTC. It encodes CAIRQGPSYEQYF. The J gene is TRBJ2-7, the V gene TRBV10-3; TRBD1 aligns across 7 bases. The CDR3 runs 13 residues. The V and J ends lost 8 bases and 0 bases, in that order; junction bases with no gene match: 4. Germline CDR1 is ENHRY and CDR2 is SYGVKD.

The CDR3 DNA is TGTGCCAGCAGCACCACAGATACGCAGTATTTT. Encoded protein: CASSTTDTQYF. The V and J genes are TRBV7-8 and TRBJ2-3; D is uncertain. Germline loops: CDR1 SGHVS, CDR2 FQNEAQ. The CDR3 covers 11 residues. The V and J ends lost 5 bases and 2 bases respectively, with 2 bases between them. Full variable domain (outside the CDR3, taken from reference TRBV7-8 and TRBJ2-3): GAGVSQSPRYKVAKRGQDVALRCDPISGHVSLFWYQQALGQGPEFLTYFQNEAQLDKSGLPSDRFFAERPEGSVSTLKIQRTQQEDSAVYLCASSTTDTQYFGPGTRLTVL.

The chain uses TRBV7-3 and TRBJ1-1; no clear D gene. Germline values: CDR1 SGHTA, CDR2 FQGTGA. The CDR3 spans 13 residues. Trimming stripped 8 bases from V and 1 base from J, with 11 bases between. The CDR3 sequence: CASRGLENTEAFF. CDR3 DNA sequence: TGTGCCAGCCGAGGGTTGGAGAACACTGAAGCTTTCTTT.

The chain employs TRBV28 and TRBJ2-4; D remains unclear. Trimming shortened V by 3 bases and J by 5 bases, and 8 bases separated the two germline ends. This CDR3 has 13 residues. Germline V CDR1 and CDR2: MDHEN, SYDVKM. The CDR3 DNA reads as TGTGCCAGCAGTTTGCGGCAGCAAAACATTCAGTACTTC. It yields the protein CASSLRQQNIQYF.

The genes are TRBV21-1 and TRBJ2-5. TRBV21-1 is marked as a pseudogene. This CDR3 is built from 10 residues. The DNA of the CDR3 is TGTGCCACCCCCCGCGAGACCCAGTACTTC. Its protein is CATPRETQYF.

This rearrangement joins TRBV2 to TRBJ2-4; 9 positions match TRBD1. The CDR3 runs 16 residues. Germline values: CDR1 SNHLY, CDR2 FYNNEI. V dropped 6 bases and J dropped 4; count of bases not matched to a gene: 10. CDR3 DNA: TGTGCCAGCAGCGAGAGACCGGGACAGGGAAAAAACATTCAGTACTTC. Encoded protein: CASSERPGQGKNIQYF.

The CDR3 spells CASSLSRFPQMDTQYF. The CDR3 DNA is TGTGCCAGCAGTTTATCCCGGTTCCCTCAGATGGATACGCAGTATTTT. The chain joins TRBV28 to TRBJ2-3; D gene ambiguous. V shed 1 base and J shed 6 bases, with 17 bases lying between them. CDR3 length equals 16 residues. Germline assignment: CDR1 MDHEN and CDR2 SYDVKM.